This is a list of T cell receptor beta chains from one sample in a study of beta chain features in type 1 diabetes. Sequencing was performed with immunoSEQ multiplex PCR; in TCRdb, only in-frame clones are kept and a portion is missing. The sample consists of about 140,000 clones, around a tenth of them appearing once. Material for sequencing was central memory CD4+ T cells from blood. The receptors shown here come from a woman in her thirties or forties in good health. The CDR3 runs from the conserved cysteine through the conserved F or W. The D gene is left open where the match is weak. The size field is filled for only some rows; it gives once, few, many or a size class.

clone size	V gene	D gene	J gene	CDR3 protein	CDR3 DNA
few	TRBV25-1	NA	TRBJ1-3	CASSEPGGRGNTIYF	TGTGCCAGCAGTGAACCGGGGGGGAGAGGAAACACCATATATTTT
NA	TRBV7-8	NA	TRBJ1-1	CASSLAFQPGGTFF	TGTGCCAGCAGCTTAGCGTTTCAGCCCGGGGGAACTTTCTTT
NA	TRBV25-1	TRBD1	TRBJ1-1	CASSVGQGGNTEAFF	TGTGCCAGCAGTGTCGGACAGGGAGGGAACACTGAAGCTTTCTTT
few	TRBV5-6	NA	TRBJ2-3	CASSFRGTQYF	TGTGCCAGCAGCTTTCGAGGTACGCAGTATTTT
NA	TRBV4-3	NA	TRBJ1-3	CASSPQQFSGNTIYF	TGCGCCAGCAGCCCACAGCAATTCTCTGGAAACACCATATATTTT
few	TRBV5-4	TRBD2	TRBJ2-2	CASSSRLAGGNTGELFF	TGTGCCAGCAGCAGCCGACTAGCGGGGGGGAACACCGGGGAGCTGTTTTTT
NA	TRBV7-2	TRBD2	TRBJ2-3	CASSSGGAGDTQYF	TGTGCCAGCAGCTCAGGAGGAGCGGGGGATACGCAGTATTTT
many	TRBV18	NA	TRBJ1-3	CASSPESGNTIYF	TGTGCCAGCTCACCGGAGTCTGGAAACACCATATATTTT
few	TRBV5-1	TRBD1	TRBJ2-2	CASSLGDRVTGELFF	TGCGCCAGCAGCTTGGGGGACAGGGTCACCGGGGAGCTGTTTTTT
NA	TRBV29-1	NA	TRBJ1-2	CSGGTGPNYGYTF	TGCAGCGGGGGGACTGGGCCTAACTATGGCTACACCTTC
NA	TRBV7-9	TRBD1	TRBJ1-4	CASSSGTGTNEKLFF	TGTGCCAGCAGCTCCGGGACAGGGACTAATGAAAAACTGTTTTTT
NA	TRBV7-7	NA	TRBJ2-2	CASSHGPGELFF	TGTGCCAGCAGCCATGGGCCCGGGGAGCTGTTTTTT
few	TRBV11-2	NA	TRBJ1-3	CASSLSLSGNTIYF	TGTGCCAGCAGCTTATCCCTCTCTGGAAACACCATATATTTT
many	TRBV19	TRBD1	TRBJ1-5	CASSGTGYNQPQHF	TGTGCCAGTAGCGGGACAGGGTACAATCAGCCCCAGCATTTT
NA	TRBV7-2	TRBD1	TRBJ1-4	CASSFLGTGGGLGEKLFF	TGTGCCAGCAGCTTCCTTGGGACAGGGGGCGGTCTGGGTGAAAAACTGTTTTTT
medium-sized	TRBV11-2	NA	TRBJ2-6	CASSSLSIRGPSGANVLTF	TGTGCCAGCAGCTCCCTTTCGATTCGAGGCCCTTCTGGGGCCAACGTCCTGACTTTC
NA	TRBV5-1	NA	TRBJ1-2	CASSLEQAGGYTF	TGCGCCAGCAGCTTGGAACAGGCCGGGGGCTACACCTTC
NA	TRBV18	NA	TRBJ1-3	CASSPNPQGSSGNTIYF	TGTGCCAGCTCACCTAATCCACAGGGTTCCTCTGGAAACACCATATATTTT
few	TRBV27	TRBD2	TRBJ2-3	CASSLSSGSTDTQYF	TGTGCCAGCAGTTTAAGTAGCGGGAGCACAGATACGCAGTATTTT
NA	TRBV7-7	NA	TRBJ2-3	CASSLGGGLTDTQYF	TGTGCCAGCAGCTTAGGAGGGGGTCTGACAGATACGCAGTATTTT
few	TRBV6-5	NA	TRBJ2-2	CASSSMNAGELFF	TGTGCCAGCAGTTCTATGAACGCCGGGGAGCTGTTTTTT
few	TRBV19	TRBD1	TRBJ2-2	CASRPYRDRGTGELFF	TGTGCCAGTAGACCGTACCGGGACAGGGGCACCGGGGAGCTGTTTTTT
few	TRBV27	TRBD2	TRBJ2-1	CASSSGGAGYNEQFF	TGTGCCAGCAGCTCGGGGGGGGCTGGGTACAATGAGCAGTTCTTC
many	TRBV9	NA	TRBJ1-1	CASSVDADMNTEAFF	TGTGCCAGCAGCGTAGACGCGGATATGAACACTGAAGCTTTCTTT
few	TRBV6-5	NA	TRBJ1-6	CASSQQGNSPLHF	TGTGCCAGCAGTCAACAGGGTAATTCACCCCTCCACTTT
once	TRBV7-9	TRBD2	TRBJ2-1	CASSNPTSGGYYNEQFF	TGTGCCAGCAGCAACCCGACTAGCGGGGGGTACTACAATGAGCAGTTCTTC
few	TRBV19	NA	TRBJ2-2	CASSIIPGAGTGELFF	TGTGCCAGTAGTATAATCCCAGGGGCAGGCACCGGGGAGCTGTTTTTT
NA	TRBV4-3	TRBD2	TRBJ2-2	CASSQYGTSVAGGNTGELFF	TGCGCCAGCAGCCAATACGGAACTTCAGTAGCGGGGGGAAACACCGGGGAGCTGTTTTTT
many	TRBV7-2	TRBD2	TRBJ2-7	CASSYSGGAHYEQYF	TGTGCCAGCAGCTATAGCGGGGGGGCCCACTACGAGCAGTACTTC
many	TRBV14	NA	TRBJ1-6	CASSQTDSHNSPLHF	TGTGCCAGCAGCCAAACGGACAGCCATAATTCACCCCTCCACTTT
few	TRBV5-4	NA	TRBJ1-1	CASSFPGWQGNTEAFF	TGTGCCAGCAGCTTCCCAGGGTGGCAGGGGAACACTGAAGCTTTCTTT
few	TRBV5-4	NA	TRBJ1-5	CASSFSPGENQPQHF	TGTGCCAGCAGCTTCTCACCGGGTGAGAATCAGCCCCAGCATTTT
NA	TRBV9	TRBD1	TRBJ1-2	CASSPTTGQGGYTF	TGTGCCAGCAGCCCAACGACAGGGCAAGGTGGCTACACCTTC
NA	TRBV7-2	NA	TRBJ2-4	CASSLAAGVGNDIQYF	TGTGCCAGCAGCTTAGCCGCAGGGGTGGGGAATGACATTCAGTACTTC
few	TRBV5-4	NA	TRBJ2-5	CASSLDREKTQYF	TGTGCCAGCAGCTTGGACAGGGAAAAGACCCAGTACTTC
NA	TRBV25-1	NA	TRBJ1-1	CASSGAGAPNTEAFF	TGTGCCAGCAGTGGGGCGGGGGCACCGAACACTGAAGCTTTCTTT
NA	TRBV5-4	NA	TRBJ2-5	CASSFTLDSQETQYF	TGTGCCAGCAGCTTCACTCTGGACAGTCAAGAGACCCAGTACTTC
NA	TRBV7-2	NA	TRBJ2-3	CASSLSSRQSADTQYF	TGTGCCAGCAGCTTATCTTCCCGACAATCGGCAGATACGCAGTATTTT
few	TRBV11-2	NA	TRBJ1-2	CASSLLSGTTNYGYTF	TGTGCCAGCAGCTTACTTTCAGGGACAACCAACTATGGCTACACCTTC
few	TRBV5-1	TRBD1	TRBJ2-5	CASSYGQGLETQYF	TGCGCCAGCAGCTATGGACAGGGGTTAGAGACCCAGTACTTC
few	TRBV5-1	TRBD1	TRBJ1-4	CASSQGQGIEKLFF	TGCGCCAGCAGCCAAGGACAGGGGATCGAAAAACTGTTTTTT
few	TRBV10-3	NA	TRBJ2-7	CAISETTYEQYF	TGTGCCATCAGTGAGACTACATACGAGCAGTACTTC
few	TRBV11-2	NA	TRBJ2-5	CASSFSGTLETQYF	TGTGCCAGCAGCTTCAGCGGCACCTTAGAGACCCAGTACTTC